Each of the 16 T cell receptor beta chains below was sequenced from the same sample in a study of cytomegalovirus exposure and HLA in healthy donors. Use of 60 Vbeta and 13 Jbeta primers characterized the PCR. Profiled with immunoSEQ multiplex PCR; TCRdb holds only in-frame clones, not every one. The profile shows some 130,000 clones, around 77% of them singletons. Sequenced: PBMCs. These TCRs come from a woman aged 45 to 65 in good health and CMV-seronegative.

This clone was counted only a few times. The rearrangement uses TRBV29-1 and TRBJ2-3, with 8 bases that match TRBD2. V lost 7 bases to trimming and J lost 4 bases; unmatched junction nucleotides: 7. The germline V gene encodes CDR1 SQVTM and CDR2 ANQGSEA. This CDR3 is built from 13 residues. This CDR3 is CSDRPGRADTQYF. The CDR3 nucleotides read TGCAGCGACAGGCCCGGGAGGGCAGATACGCAGTATTTT.

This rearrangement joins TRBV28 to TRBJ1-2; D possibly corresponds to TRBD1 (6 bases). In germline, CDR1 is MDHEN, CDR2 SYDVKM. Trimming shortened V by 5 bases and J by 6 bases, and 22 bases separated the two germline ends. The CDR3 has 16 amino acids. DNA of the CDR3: TGTGCCAGCAGTGTACGATTTACAGGGAACGGGGATGGCTACACCTTC. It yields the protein CASSVRFTGNGDGYTF.

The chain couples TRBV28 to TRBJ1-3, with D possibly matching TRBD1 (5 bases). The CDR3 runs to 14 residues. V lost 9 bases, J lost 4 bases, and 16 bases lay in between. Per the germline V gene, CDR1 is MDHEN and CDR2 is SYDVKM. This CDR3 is CARTVSYRGNTIYF. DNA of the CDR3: TGTGCCAGGACAGTCTCCTATCGCGGAAACACCATATATTTT.

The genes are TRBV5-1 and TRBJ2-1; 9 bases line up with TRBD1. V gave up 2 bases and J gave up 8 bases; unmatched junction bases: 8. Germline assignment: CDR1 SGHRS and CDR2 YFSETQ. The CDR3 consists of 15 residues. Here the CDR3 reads CASSLPDRGGDEQFF. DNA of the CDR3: TGCGCCAGCAGCTTACCGGACAGGGGAGGCGATGAGCAGTTCTTC.

This CDR3 reads CASSLGLAQDEQFF. The CDR3 DNA reads as TGTGCCAGCAGCTTAGGACTAGCGCAGGATGAGCAGTTCTTC. This rearrangement joins TRBV7-2 to TRBJ2-1; the match to TRBD2 covers 8 bases. Germline CDR1 SGHTA, CDR2 FQGNSA. The J segment lost 8 bases and the V segment lost 1 base, leaving 4 bases of the junction unmatched. The CDR3 contains 14 residues.

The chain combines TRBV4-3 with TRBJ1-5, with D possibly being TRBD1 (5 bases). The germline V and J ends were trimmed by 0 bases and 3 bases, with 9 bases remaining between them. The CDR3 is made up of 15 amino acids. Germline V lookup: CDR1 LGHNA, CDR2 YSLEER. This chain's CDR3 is CASSQDQGANQPQHF. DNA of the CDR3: TGCGCCAGCAGCCAAGATCAAGGGGCCAATCAGCCCCAGCATTTT.

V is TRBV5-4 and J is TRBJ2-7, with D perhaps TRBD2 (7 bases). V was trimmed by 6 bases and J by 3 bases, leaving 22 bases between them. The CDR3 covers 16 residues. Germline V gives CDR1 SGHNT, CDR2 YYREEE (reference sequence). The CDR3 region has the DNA TGTGCCAGCACCCTTTTCCAAGGGGGACTAAACTACGAGCAGTACTTC. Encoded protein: CASTLFQGGLNYEQYF. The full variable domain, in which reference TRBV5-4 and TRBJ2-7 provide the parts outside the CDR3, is ETGVTQSPTHLIKTRGQQVTLRCSSQSGHNTVSWYQQALGQGPQFIFQYYREEENGRGNFPPRFSGLQFPNYSSELNVNALELDDSALYLCASTLFQGGLNYEQYFGPGTRLTVT.

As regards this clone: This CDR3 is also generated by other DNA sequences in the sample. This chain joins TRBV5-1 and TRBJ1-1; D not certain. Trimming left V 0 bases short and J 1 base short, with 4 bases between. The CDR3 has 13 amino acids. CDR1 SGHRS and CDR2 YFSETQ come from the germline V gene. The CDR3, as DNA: TGCGCCAGCAGCTTGGACAGGAACACTGAAGCTTTCTTT. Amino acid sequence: CASSLDRNTEAFF.

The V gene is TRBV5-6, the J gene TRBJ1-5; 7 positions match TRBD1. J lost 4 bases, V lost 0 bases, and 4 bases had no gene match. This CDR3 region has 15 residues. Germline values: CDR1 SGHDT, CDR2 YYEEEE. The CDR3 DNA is TGTGCCAGCAGCTTGGGTACAGGGGTTAATCAGCCCCAGCATTTT. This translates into CASSLGTGVNQPQHF.

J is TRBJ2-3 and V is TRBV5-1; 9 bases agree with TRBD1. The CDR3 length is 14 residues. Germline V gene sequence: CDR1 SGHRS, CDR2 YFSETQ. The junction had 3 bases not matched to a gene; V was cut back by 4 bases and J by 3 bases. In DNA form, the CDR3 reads TGCGCCAGCAGCGGCGGGACAGGGACAGATACGCAGTATTTT. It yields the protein CASSGGTGTDTQYF.

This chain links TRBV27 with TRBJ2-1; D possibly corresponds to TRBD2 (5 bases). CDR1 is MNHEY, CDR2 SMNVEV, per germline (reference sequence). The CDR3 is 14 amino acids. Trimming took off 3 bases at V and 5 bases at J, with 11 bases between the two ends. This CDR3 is CASSFEASHNEQFF. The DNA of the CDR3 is TGTGCCAGCAGTTTCGAGGCTAGCCACAATGAGCAGTTCTTC.

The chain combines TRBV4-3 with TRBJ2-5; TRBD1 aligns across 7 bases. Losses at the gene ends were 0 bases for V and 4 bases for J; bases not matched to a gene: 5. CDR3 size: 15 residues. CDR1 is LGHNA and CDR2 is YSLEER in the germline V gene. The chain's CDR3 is CASSQEYRGGETQYF. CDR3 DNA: TGCGCCAGCAGCCAAGAATACAGGGGTGGAGAGACCCAGTACTTC.

This CDR3 reads CASSLRVWGRSTEAFF. Written as DNA, the CDR3 is TGTGCCAGCAGCTTACGGGTTTGGGGGCGTAGCACTGAAGCTTTCTTT. The chain links TRBV11-3 to TRBJ1-1, with D perhaps TRBD1 (6 bases). The germline CDR1 and CDR2 sequences are SGHNT and YENEEA. The CDR3 sequence is 16 residues long. Trimming removed 2 bases from V and 4 bases from J, with 17 bases in between. Based on the CDR3 plus reference TRBV11-3 and TRBJ1-1, the full variable domain is EAGVVQSPRYKIIEKKQPVAFWCNPISGHNTLYWYLQNLGQGPELLIRYENEEAVDDSQLPKDRFSAERLKGVDSTLKIQPAELGDSAVYLCASSLRVWGRSTEAFFGQGTRLTVV.

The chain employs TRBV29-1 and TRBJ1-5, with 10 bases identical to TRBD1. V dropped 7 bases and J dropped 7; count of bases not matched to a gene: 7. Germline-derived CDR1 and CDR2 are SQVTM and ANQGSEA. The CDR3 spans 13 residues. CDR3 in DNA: TGCAGCGCAGCGACAGGGGGCAGCCAGCCCCAGCATTTT. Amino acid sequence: CSAATGGSQPQHF.

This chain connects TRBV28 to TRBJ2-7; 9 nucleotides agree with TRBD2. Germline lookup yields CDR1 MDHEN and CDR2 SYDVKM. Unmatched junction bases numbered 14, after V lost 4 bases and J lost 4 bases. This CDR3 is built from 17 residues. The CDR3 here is CASSSLGRGRGGYEQYF. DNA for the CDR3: TGTGCCAGCAGTTCCCTCGGCCGCGGGAGGGGGGGGTACGAGCAGTACTTC.

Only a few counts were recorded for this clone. In DNA form, the CDR3 reads TGCGCCAGCAGCTTGCGTGTCTCGTCAACTAATGAAAAACTGTTTTTT. It codes for CASSLRVSSTNEKLFF. The chain employs TRBV5-1 and TRBJ1-4; D gene ambiguous. V dropped 1 base and J dropped 0 bases, with 10 bases sitting between them. CDR1 SGHRS and CDR2 YFSETQ come from the germline V gene. The CDR3 has 16 amino acids.